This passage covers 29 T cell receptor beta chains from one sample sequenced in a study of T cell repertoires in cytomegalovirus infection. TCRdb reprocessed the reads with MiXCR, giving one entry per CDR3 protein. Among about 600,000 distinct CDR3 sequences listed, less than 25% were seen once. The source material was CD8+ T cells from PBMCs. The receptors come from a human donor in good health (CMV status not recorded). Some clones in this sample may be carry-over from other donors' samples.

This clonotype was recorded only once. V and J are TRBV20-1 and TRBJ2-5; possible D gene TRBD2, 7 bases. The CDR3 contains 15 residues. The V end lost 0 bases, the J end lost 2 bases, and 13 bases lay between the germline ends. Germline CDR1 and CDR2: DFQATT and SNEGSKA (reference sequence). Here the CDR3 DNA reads TGCAGTGCTAGAGATTATGGGGGGGCACAAGAGACCCAGTACTTC. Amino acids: CSARDYGGAQETQYF.

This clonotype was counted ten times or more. CDR3 protein: CASSPPAGGEKLFF. In DNA form, the CDR3 reads TGTGCCAGCAGCCCCCCGGCAGGGGGCGAAAAACTGTTTTTT. The rearrangement uses TRBV7-9 and TRBJ1-4, with TRBD1 identical over 8 bases. Germline V gene lookup returns CDR1 SEHNR and CDR2 FQNEAQ (reference sequence). Germline trimming cut 5 bases from V and 8 bases from J; bases unmatched to any gene: 7. The CDR3 runs to 14 residues.

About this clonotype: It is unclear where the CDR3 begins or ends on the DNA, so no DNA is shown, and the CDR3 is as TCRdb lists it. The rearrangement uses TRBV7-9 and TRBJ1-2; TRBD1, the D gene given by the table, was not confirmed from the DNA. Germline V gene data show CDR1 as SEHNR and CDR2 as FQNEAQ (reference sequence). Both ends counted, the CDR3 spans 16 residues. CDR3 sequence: CASSGELIAGVPGYTF.

The CDR3 DNA reads as TGCGCCAGCAGCCTCCGACCAATTTACGAGCAGTACGTC. It is translated as CASSLRPIYEQYV. The chain joins TRBV5-1 to TRBJ2-7; D call uncertain. CDR1 is SGHRS, CDR2 YFSETQ, per germline. The V and J ends lost 4 bases and 4 bases respectively, with 12 bases between them. The CDR3 spans 13 residues.

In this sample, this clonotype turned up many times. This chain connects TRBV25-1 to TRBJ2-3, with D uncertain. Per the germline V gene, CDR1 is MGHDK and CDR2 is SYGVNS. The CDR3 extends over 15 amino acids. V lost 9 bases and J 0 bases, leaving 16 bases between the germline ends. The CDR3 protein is CASSLGVASTDTQYF. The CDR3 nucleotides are TGTGCCAGTAGCCTTGGGGTCGCTAGCACAGATACGCAGTATTTT. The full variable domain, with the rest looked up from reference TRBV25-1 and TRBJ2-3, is EADIYQTPRYLVIGTGKKITLECSQTMGHDKMYWYQQDPGMELHLIHYSYGVNSTEKGDLSSESTVSRIRTEHFPLTLESARPSHTSQYLCASSLGVASTDTQYFGPGTRLTVL.

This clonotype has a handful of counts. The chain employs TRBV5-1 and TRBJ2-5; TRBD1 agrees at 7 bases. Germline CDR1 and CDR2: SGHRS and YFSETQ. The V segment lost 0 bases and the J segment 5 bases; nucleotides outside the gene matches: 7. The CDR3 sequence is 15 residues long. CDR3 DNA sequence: TGCGCCAGCAGCTTGGAAATAGGGGGCCGGGAGACCCAGTACTTC. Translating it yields CASSLEIGGRETQYF. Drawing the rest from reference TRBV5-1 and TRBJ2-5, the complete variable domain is KAGVTQTPRYLIKTRGQQVTLSCSPISGHRSVSWYQQTPGQGLQFLFEYFSETQRNKGNFPGRFSGRQFSNSRSEMNVSTLELGDSALYLCASSLEIGGRETQYFGPGTRLLVL.

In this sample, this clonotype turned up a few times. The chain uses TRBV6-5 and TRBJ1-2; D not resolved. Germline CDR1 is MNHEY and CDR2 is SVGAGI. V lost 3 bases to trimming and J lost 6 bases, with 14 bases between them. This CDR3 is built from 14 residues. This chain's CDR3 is CASSYVSDANGYTF. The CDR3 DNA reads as TGTGCCAGCAGTTATGTGTCTGACGCGAATGGCTACACCTTC.

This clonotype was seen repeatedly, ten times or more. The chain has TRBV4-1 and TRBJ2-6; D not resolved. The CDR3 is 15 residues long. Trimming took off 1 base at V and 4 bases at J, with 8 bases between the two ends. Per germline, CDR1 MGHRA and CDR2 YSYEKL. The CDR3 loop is CASSQASRGANVLTF. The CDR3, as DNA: TGCGCCAGCAGCCAAGCGAGTCGCGGGGCCAACGTCCTGACTTTC.

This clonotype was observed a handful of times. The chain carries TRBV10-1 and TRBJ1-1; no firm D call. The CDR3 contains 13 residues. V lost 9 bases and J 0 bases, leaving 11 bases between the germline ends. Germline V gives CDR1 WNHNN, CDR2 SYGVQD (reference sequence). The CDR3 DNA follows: TGCGCCAGACCCGCCTCTTTGAACACTGAAGCTTTCTTT. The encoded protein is CARPASLNTEAFF.

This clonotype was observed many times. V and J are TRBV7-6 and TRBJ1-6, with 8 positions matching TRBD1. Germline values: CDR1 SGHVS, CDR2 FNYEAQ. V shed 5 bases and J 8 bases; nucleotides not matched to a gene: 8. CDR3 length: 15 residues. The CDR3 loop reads CASSLRQGKDSPLHF. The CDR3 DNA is TGTGCCAGCAGCCTCCGACAGGGGAAGGATTCACCCCTCCACTTT.

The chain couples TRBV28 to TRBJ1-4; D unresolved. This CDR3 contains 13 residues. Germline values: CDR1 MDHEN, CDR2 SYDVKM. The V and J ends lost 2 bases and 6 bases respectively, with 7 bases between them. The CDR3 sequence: CASSLPDYEKLFF. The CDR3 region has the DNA TGTGCCAGCAGTTTACCGGACTATGAAAAACTGTTTTTT.

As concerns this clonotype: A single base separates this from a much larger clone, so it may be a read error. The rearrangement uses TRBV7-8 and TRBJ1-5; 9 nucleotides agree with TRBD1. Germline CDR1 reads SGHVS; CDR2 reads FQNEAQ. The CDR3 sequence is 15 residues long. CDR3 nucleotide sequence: TGTGGCAGCAGCTCAACCGGGACAGGGACCCAGCCCCAGCATTTT. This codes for CGSSSTGTGTQPQHF.

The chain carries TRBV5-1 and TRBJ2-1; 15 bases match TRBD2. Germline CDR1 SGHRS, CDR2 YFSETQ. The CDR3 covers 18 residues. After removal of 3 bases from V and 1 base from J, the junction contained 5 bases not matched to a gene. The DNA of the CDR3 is TGCGCCAGCAGCTCCGGACTAGCGGGGGGGAAATCCTACAATGAGCAGTTCTTC. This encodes CASSSGLAGGKSYNEQFF.

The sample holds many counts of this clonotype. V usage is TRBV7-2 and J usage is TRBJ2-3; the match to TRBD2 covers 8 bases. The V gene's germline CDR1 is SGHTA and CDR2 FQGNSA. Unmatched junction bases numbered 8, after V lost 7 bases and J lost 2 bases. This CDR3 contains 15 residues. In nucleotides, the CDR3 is TGTGCCAGCATCCCCAGCGGGGGTCTCACAGATACGCAGTATTTT. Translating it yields CASIPSGGLTDTQYF.

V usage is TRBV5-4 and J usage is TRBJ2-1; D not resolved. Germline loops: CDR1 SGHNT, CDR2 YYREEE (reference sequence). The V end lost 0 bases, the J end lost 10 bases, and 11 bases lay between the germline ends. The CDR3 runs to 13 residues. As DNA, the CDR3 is TGTGCCAGCAGCTTGGAGGGTAGTAAAGAGCAGTTCTTC. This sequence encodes CASSLEGSKEQFF.

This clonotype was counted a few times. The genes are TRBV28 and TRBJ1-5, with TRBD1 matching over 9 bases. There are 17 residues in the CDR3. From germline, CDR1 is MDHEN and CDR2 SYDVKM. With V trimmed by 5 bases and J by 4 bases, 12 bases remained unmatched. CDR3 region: CASSQQGARFSNQPQHF. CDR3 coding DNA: TGTGCCAGCAGTCAACAGGGGGCTCGATTTAGTAATCAGCCCCAGCATTTT.

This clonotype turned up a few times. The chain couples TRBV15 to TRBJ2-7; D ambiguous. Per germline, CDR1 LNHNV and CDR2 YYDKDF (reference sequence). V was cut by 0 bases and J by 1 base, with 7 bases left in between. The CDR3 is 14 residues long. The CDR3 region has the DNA TGTGCCACCAGCAGAGAGGAAGTATCCTACGAGCAGTACTTC. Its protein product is CATSREEVSYEQYF.

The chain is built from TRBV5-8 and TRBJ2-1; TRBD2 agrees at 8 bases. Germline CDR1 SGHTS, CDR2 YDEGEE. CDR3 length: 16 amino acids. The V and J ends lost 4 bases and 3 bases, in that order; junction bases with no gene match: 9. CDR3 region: CASSGYSGVDYNEQFF. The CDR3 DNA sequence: TGTGCCAGCAGCGGATATAGCGGGGTAGACTACAATGAGCAGTTCTTC.

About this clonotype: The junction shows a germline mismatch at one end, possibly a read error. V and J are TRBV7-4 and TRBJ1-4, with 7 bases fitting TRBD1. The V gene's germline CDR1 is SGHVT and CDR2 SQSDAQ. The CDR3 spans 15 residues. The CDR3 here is CANSLKQGSEEKLFF. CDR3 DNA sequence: TGTGCCAACAGCCTAAAACAGGGGAGCGAGGAAAAACTGTTTTTT. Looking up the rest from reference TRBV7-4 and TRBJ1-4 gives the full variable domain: GAGVSQSPRYKVAKRGRDVALRCDSISGHVTLYWYRQTLGQGSEVLTYSQSDAQRDKSGRPSGRFSAERPERSVSTLKIQRTEQGDSAVYLCANSLKQGSEEKLFFGSGTQLSVL.

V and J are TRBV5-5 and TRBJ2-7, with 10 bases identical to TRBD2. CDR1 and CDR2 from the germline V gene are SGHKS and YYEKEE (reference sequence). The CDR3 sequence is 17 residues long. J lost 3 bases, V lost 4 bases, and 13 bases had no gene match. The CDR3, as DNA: TGTGCCAGCAGCCCTTGGACTAGCGGCATGTCTTTCTACGAGCAGTACGTC. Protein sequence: CASSPWTSGMSFYEQYV.

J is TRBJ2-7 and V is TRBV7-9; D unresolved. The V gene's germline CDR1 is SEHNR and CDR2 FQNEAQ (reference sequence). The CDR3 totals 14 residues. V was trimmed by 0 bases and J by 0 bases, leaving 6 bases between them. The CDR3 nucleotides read TGTGCCAGCAGCTTAGCAAAGTACTCCTACGAGCAGTACTTC. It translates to CASSLAKYSYEQYF.

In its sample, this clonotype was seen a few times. CDR3 bases: TGCGCCAGCAGCTTGGGGGACAGTGGTGAGCAGTACTTC. Amino acid sequence: CASSLGDSGEQYF. J is TRBJ2-7 and V is TRBV5-1; 7 nucleotides line up with TRBD1. This CDR3 has 13 amino acids. The germline CDR1 and CDR2 sequences are SGHRS and YFSETQ. After removal of 0 bases from V and 7 bases from J, the junction contained 4 bases not matched to a gene.

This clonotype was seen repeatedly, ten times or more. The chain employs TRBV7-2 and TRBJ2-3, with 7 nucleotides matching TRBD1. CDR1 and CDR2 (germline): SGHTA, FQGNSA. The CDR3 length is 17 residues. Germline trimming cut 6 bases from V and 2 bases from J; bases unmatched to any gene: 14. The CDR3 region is CASRGGPDRSHTDTQYF. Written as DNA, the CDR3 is TGTGCCAGCAGGGGCGGCCCGGACAGGAGCCACACAGATACGCAGTATTTT.

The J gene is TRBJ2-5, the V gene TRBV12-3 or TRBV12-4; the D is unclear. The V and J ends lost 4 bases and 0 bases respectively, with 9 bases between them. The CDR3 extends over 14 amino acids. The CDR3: CASSSFLYQETQYF. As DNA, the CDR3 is TGTGCCAGCAGTTCCTTTCTGTACCAAGAGACCCAGTACTTC.

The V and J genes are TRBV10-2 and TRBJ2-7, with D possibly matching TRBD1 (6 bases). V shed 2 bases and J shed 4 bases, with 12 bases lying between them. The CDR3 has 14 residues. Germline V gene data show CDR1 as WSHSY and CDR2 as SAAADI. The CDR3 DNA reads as TGCGCCAGCAGTGAGAACTGGGGGCTTTACGAGCAGTACTTC. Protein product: CASSENWGLYEQYF.

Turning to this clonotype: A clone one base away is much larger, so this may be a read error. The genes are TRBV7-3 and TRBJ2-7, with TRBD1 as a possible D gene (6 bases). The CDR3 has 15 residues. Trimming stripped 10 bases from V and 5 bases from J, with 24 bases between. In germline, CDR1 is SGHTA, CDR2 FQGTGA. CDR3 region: CANSSIRQGRNEQYF. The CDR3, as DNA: TGTGCCAACAGTTCCATACGGCAGGGGAGAAACGAGCAGTACTTC.

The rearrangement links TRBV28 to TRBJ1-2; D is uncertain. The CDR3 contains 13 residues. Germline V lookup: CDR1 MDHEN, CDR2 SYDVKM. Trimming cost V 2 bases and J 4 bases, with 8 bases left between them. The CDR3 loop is CASSLAHSYGYTF. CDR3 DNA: TGTGCCAGCAGTTTAGCCCACTCCTATGGCTACACCTTC.

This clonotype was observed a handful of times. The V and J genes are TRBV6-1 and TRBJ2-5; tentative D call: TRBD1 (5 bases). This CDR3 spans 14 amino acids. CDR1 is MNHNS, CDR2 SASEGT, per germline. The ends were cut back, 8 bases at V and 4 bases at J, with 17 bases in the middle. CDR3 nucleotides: TGTGCCAGCGGGAAGGTGAGACAGTTAGAGACCCAGTACTTC. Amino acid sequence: CASGKVRQLETQYF.

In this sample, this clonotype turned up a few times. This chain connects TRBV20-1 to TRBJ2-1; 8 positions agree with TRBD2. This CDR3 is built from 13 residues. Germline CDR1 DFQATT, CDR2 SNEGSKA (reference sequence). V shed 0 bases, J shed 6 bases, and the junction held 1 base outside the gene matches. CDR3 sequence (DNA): TGCAGTGCTAGAGAGGGGACTAGCAATGAGCAGTTCTTC. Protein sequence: CSAREGTSNEQFF.